The 12 T cell receptor beta chains below were found in one sample sequenced in a study of Ad26.COV2.S vaccination and SARS-CoV-2 variants (dated by TCRdb to the early 2020s). Taken with the paper, the label for treatment or condition translates to: approximately 18 received Ad26.COV2.S at low or high dose, single or two shots; a few received placebo; per-sample allocation not given. For vaccine and placebo recipients, repertoires were sequenced using samples collected on day 63 after the first injection. Library preparation used the immunoSEQ multiplex PCR assay. Held by TCRdb, this immuneACCESS table contains in-frame sequences only and omits some clones. Under half of the omission traces to an unresolved V gene where checked; the cause of the rest is unknown. The sample includes under 500,000 clones, with approximately 90% observed a single time. The ten most abundant clones make up under 2% of the sample.

Specimen: peripheral blood, collected in a trial of Ad26.COV2.S vaccine versus placebo. These receptors all come from a person between 18 and 60 years old who received the Ad26.COV2.S COVID-19 vaccine or a placebo.

This sequence joins TRBV7-9 and TRBJ2-7; possibly TRBD1 or TRBD2 for D (5 bases each). The CDR3 contains 15 residues. Germline lookup yields CDR1 SEHNR and CDR2 FQNEAQ (reference sequence). Trimming left V 4 bases short and J 4 bases short, with 17 bases between. The CDR3: CASSSAPGRTYEQYF. The CDR3 DNA is TGTGCCAGCAGCTCGGCCCCGGGACGGACGTACGAGCAGTACTTC. Full variable domain (remainder filled in from reference TRBV7-9 and TRBJ2-7): DTGVSQNPRHKITKRGQNVTFRCDPISEHNRLYWYRQTLGQGPEFLTYFQNEAQLEKSRLLSDRFSAERPKGSFSTLEIQRTEQGDSAMYLCASSSAPGRTYEQYFGPGTRLTVT.

The CDR3: CASSITTSTDTQYF. The CDR3 region has the DNA TGTGCCAGTAGTATTACGACTAGCACAGATACGCAGTATTTT. The gene calls are TRBV19 and TRBJ2-3; D is unresolved. V was shortened by 3 bases and J by 0 bases, with 7 bases between the two germline ends. Germline assignment: CDR1 LNHDA and CDR2 SQIVND (reference sequence). The CDR3 length is 14 residues.

This chain connects TRBV14 to TRBJ2-5; possible D gene TRBD1, 5 bases. Trimming removed 4 bases from V and 1 base from J, with 13 bases in between. This CDR3 has 15 residues. Germline assignment: CDR1 SGHDN and CDR2 FVKESK. This CDR3 is CASSPGWTPQETQYF. CDR3 bases: TGTGCCAGCAGCCCCGGGTGGACACCCCAAGAGACCCAGTACTTC.

The chain has TRBV6-4 and TRBJ2-3; 7 nucleotides agree with TRBD2. Germline CDR1 is MRHNA and CDR2 is SNTAGT. The CDR3 spans 15 residues. J was trimmed by 0 bases and V by 4 bases; bases with no gene match: 4. The CDR3 DNA follows: TGTGCCAGCAGTGCTGGGGGGGGGAGCACAGATACGCAGTATTTT. Its protein is CASSAGGGSTDTQYF.

This clone has only one observation. The chain joins TRBV11-2 to TRBJ2-1; 12 nucleotides agree with TRBD1. CDR3 length: 15 amino acids. Germline lookup yields CDR1 SGHAT and CDR2 FQNNGV. Losses at the gene ends were 7 bases for V and 7 bases for J; bases not matched to a gene: 8. The DNA for the CDR3 is TGTGCCAGCACCTCCGGGACAGGGGGCCTGAATGAGCAGTTCTTC. Translated, it gives CASTSGTGGLNEQFF.

Here the CDR3 reads CASSLAGTKETQYF. CDR3 DNA: TGTGCCAGCAGCTTAGCCGGGACTAAAGAGACCCAGTACTTC. This sequence joins TRBV7-6 and TRBJ2-5, with 7 bases matching TRBD2. The CDR3 contains 14 residues. Germline V lookup: CDR1 SGHVS, CDR2 FNYEAQ. The junction had 1 base not matched to a gene; V was cut back by 0 bases and J by 3 bases.

This rearrangement joins TRBV19 to TRBJ2-1, with TRBD2 matching 12 bases. Per germline, CDR1 LNHDA and CDR2 SQIVND (reference sequence). J was trimmed by 5 bases and V by 7 bases; bases with no gene match: 12. The CDR3 contains 17 residues. CDR3 sequence reads: CASTGLAGNGVDNEQFF. The CDR3 DNA sequence: TGTGCCAGTACTGGACTAGCGGGGAACGGGGTCGACAATGAGCAGTTCTTC. Full variable domain (remainder filled in from reference TRBV19 and TRBJ2-1): DGGITQSPKYLFRKEGQNVTLSCEQNLNHDAMYWYRQDPGQGLRLIYYSQIVNDFQKGDIAEGYSVSREKKESFPLTVTSAQKNPTAFYLCASTGLAGNGVDNEQFFGPGTRLTVL.

Turning to this clone: The sample has other DNA sequences that encode this CDR3 too. The rearrangement links TRBV14 to TRBJ2-1, with 9 positions matching TRBD1. Unmatched junction bases numbered 4, after V lost 3 bases and J lost 4 bases. This CDR3 is built from 15 residues. CDR1 is SGHDN, CDR2 FVKESK, per germline. The CDR3 region is CASSHRDRVYNEQFF. The CDR3 DNA reads as TGTGCCAGCAGCCACCGGGACAGGGTTTACAATGAGCAGTTCTTC.

The chain couples TRBV9 to TRBJ2-1; no clear D. Germline assignment: CDR1 SGDLS and CDR2 YYNGEE. V was clipped by 4 bases and J by 5 bases, with 19 bases between them. The CDR3 totals 16 residues. This CDR3 reads CASSPLLALRDNEQFF. The CDR3 bases are TGTGCCAGCAGCCCCCTCTTGGCCTTAAGGGACAATGAGCAGTTCTTC.

On this clone itself: Its ends do not fully match the called genes, so a read error is possible. The rearrangement joins TRBV28 to TRBJ1-1; D remains unclear. The CDR3 consists of 11 residues. CDR1 and CDR2 from the germline V gene are MDHEN and SYDVKM. CDR3 sequence reads: CASSQNSEAFF. CDR3 DNA: TGTGCCAGCAGCCAGAACTCTGAAGCTTTCTTT. Combining the CDR3 with reference TRBV28 and TRBJ1-1 gives the whole variable domain DVKVTQSSRYLVKRTGEKVFLECVQDMDHENMFWYRQDPGLGLRLIYFSYDVKMKEKGDIPEGYSVSREKKERFSLILESASTNQTSMYLCASSQNSEAFFGQGTRLTVV.

The CDR3 DNA reads as TGTGCCAGCAGTCAAACAGGGGGATACTACAATGAGCAGTTCTTC. Its protein product is CASSQTGGYYNEQFF. The rearrangement links TRBV27 to TRBJ2-1, with 8 bases fitting TRBD1. Germline V gene sequence: CDR1 MNHEY, CDR2 SMNVEV (reference sequence). The CDR3 length is 15 residues. V shed 5 bases and J 3 bases; nucleotides not matched to a gene: 6.

Only a few counts were recorded for this clone. The chain is built from TRBV12-3 or TRBV12-4 and TRBJ1-2; TRBD1 matches at 8 bases. CDR3 length equals 13 residues. The J segment lost 6 bases and the V segment lost 7 bases, leaving 7 bases of the junction unmatched. CDR3 bases: TGTGCCAGCACCTGGGGACAGGTGAATGGCTACACCTTC. As protein: CASTWGQVNGYTF.